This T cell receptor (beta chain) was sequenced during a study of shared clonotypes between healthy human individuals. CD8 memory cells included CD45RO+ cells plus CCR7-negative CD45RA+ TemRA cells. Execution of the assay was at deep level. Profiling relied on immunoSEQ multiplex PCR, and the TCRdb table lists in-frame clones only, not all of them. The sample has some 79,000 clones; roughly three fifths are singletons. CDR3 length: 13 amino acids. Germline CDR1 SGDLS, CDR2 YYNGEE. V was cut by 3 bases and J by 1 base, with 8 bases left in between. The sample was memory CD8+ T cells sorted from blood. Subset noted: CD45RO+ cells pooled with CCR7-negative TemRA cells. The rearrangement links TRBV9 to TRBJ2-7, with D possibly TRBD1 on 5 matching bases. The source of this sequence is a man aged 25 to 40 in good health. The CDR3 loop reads CASSGGHSYEQYF. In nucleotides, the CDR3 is TGTGCCAGCAGCGGCGGACATTCCTACGAGCAGTACTTC.